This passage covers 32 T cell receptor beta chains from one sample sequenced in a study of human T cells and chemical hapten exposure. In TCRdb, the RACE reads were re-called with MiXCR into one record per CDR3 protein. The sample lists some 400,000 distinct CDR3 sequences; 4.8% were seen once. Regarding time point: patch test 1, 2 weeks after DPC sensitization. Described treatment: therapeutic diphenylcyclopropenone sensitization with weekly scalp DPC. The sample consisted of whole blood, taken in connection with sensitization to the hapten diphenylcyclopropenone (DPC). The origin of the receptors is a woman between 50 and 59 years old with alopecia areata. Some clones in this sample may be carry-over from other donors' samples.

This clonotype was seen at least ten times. The CDR3 bases are TGTGCCAGTCATTTACCAGGGCATGGCTACACCTTC. It is translated as CASHLPGHGYTF. The genes are TRBV3-1 and TRBJ1-2, with D possibly matching TRBD1 (5 bases). Germline-derived CDR1 and CDR2 are LGHDT and YNNKEL (reference sequence). The V and J ends lost 9 bases and 6 bases respectively, with 14 bases between them. The CDR3 runs 12 residues.

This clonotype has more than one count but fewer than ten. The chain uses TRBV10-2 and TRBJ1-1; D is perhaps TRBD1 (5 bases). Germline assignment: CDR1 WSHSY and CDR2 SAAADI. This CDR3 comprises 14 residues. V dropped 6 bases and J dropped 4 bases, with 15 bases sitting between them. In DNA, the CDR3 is TGCGCCAGCAGCCCCCCAGCCGGGGCCACTGAAGCTTTCTTT. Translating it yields CASSPPAGATEAFF.

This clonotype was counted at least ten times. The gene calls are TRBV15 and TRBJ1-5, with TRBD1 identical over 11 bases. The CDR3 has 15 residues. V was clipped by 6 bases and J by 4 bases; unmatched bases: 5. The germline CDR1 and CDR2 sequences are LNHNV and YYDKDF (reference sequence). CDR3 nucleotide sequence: TGTGCCACCAGTTCGGACAGGGGGCAGAATCAGCCCCAGCATTTT. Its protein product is CATSSDRGQNQPQHF.

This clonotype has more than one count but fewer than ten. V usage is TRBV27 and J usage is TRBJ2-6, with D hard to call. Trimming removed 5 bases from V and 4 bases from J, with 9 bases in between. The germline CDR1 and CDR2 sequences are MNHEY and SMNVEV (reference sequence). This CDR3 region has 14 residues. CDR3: CASSTLGGANVLTF. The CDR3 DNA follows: TGTGCCAGCAGTACGTTAGGGGGGGCCAACGTCCTGACTTTC.

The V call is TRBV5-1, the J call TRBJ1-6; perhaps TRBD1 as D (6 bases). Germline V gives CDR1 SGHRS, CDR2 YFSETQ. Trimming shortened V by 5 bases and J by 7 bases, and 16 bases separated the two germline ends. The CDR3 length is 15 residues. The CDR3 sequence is CASSSQGPRNSPLHF. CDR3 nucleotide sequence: TGCGCCAGCAGTTCCCAGGGGCCTCGAAATTCACCCCTCCACTTT.

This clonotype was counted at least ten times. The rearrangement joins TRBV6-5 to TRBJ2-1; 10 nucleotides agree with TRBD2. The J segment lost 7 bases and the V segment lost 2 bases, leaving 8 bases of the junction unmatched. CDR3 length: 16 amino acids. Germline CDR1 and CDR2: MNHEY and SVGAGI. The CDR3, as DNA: TGTGCCAGCAGTTACCCCCAGCGGGAGGGCCTGAATGAGCAGTTCTTC. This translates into CASSYPQREGLNEQFF.

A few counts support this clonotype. In nucleotides, the CDR3 is TGCGCCAGCAGCTTGGGGAGGGCAGGGATAAATGAGCAGTTCTTC. This gives the protein CASSLGRAGINEQFF. This chain joins TRBV5-1 and TRBJ2-1; tentatively, D is TRBD2 (6 bases). There are 15 residues in the CDR3. The V end was cut by 0 bases, the J end by 7 bases, with 14 bases between. Germline V gene data show CDR1 as SGHRS and CDR2 as YFSETQ.

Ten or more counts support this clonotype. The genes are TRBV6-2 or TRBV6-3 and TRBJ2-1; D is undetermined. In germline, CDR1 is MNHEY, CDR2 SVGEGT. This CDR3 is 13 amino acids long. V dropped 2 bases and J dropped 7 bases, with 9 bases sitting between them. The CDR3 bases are TGTGCCAGCAGTTACGGACCCCCAAATGAGCAGTTCTTC. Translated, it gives CASSYGPPNEQFF.

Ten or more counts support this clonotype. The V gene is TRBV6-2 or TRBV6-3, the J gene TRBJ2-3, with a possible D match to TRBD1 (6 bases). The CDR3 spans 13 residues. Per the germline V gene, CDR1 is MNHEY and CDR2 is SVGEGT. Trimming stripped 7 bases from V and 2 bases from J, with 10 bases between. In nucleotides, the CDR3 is TGTGCCAGCACAGGACAGAACACAGATACGCAGTATTTT. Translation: CASTGQNTDTQYF.

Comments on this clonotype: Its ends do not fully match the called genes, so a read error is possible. CDR3 nucleotide sequence: TGTGCCAGCTGCTTAGCATTTGAGCGGGGGGCAGATACGCAGTATTTT. Encoded protein: CASCLAFERGADTQYF. This sequence joins TRBV7-9 and TRBJ2-3, with TRBD2 matching 9 bases. This CDR3 has 16 amino acids. Germline V gene lookup returns CDR1 SEHNR and CDR2 FQNEAQ (reference sequence). The full variable domain, with the rest looked up from reference TRBV7-9 and TRBJ2-3, is DTGVSQNPRHKITKRGQNVTFRCDPISEHNRLYWYRQTLGQGPEFLTYFQNEAQLEKSRLLSDRFSAERPKGSFSTLEIQRTEQGDSAMYLCASCLAFERGADTQYFGPGTRLTVL.

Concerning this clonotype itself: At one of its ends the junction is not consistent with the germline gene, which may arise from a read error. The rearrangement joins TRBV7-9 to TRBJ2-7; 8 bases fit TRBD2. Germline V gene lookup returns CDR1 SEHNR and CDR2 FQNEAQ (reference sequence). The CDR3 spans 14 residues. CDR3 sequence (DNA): TGTGCCAGCAGCCTAGCGGGTATAACCTACGAGCAGTACTTC. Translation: CASSLAGITYEQYF.

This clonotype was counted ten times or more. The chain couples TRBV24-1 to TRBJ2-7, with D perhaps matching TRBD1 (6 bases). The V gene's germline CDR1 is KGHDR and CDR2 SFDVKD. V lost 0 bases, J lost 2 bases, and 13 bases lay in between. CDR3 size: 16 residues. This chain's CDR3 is CATSDLGDKNPYEQYF. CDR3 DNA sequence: TGTGCCACCAGTGATTTGGGGGACAAGAACCCCTACGAGCAGTACTTC.

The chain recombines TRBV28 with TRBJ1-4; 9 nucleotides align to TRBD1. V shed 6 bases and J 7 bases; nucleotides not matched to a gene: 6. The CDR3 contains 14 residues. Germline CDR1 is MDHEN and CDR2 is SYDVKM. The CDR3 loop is CASREQGASEKLFF. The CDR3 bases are TGTGCCAGCAGGGAACAGGGGGCAAGTGAAAAACTGTTTTTT.

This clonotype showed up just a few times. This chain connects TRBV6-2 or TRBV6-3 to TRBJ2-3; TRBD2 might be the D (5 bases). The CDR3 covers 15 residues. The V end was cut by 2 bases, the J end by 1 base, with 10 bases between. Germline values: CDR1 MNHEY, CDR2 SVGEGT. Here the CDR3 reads CASSYDYEGTDTQYF. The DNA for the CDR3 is TGTGCCAGCAGTTACGACTACGAGGGCACAGATACGCAGTATTTT.

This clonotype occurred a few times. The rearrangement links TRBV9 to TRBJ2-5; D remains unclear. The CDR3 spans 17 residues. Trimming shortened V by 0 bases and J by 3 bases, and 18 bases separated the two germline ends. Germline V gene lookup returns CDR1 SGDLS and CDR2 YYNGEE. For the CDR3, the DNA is TGTGCCAGCAGCGTAGGAAGGCGGACCAAGACGGAAGAGACCCAGTACTTC. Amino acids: CASSVGRRTKTEETQYF.

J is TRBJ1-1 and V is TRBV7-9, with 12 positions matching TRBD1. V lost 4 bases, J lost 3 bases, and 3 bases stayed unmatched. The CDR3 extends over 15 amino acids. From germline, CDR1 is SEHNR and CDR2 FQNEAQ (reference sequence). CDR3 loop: CASSWDRGRDTEAFF. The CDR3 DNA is TGTGCCAGCAGCTGGGACAGGGGGCGTGACACTGAAGCTTTCTTT.

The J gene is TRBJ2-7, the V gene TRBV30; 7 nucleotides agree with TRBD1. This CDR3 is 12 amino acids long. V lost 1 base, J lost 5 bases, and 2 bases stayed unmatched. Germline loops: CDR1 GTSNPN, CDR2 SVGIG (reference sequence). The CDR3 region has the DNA TGTGCCTGGAGTGAACAGGGGAACGAGCAGTACTTC. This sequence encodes CAWSEQGNEQYF.

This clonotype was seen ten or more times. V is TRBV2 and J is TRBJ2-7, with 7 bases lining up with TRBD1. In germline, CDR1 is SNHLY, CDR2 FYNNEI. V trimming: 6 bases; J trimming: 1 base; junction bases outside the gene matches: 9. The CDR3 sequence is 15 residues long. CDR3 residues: CASRLDRVGSYEQYF. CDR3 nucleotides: TGTGCCAGCAGACTTGACAGGGTGGGGTCCTACGAGCAGTACTTC.

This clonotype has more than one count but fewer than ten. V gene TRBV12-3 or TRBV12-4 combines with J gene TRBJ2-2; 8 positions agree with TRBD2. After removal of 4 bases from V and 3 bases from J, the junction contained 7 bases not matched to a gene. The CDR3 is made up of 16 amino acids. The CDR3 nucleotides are TGTGCCAGCAGTTCCCCCAAGCGGGAGTACACCGGGGAGCTGTTTTTT. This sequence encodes CASSSPKREYTGELFF.

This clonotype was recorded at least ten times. As DNA, the CDR3 is TGTGCCAGCAGCTTAGGGGGAGGGACTGGGGCCAACGTCCTGACTTTC. This codes for CASSLGGGTGANVLTF. This rearrangement joins TRBV7-9 to TRBJ2-6; 7 bases map to TRBD2. The germline V gene has CDR1 SEHNR and CDR2 FQNEAQ (reference sequence). This CDR3 contains 16 residues. V lost 1 base, J lost 2 bases, and 2 bases stayed unmatched. Complete variable domain (other parts from reference TRBV7-9 and TRBJ2-6): DTGVSQNPRHKITKRGQNVTFRCDPISEHNRLYWYRQTLGQGPEFLTYFQNEAQLEKSRLLSDRFSAERPKGSFSTLEIQRTEQGDSAMYLCASSLGGGTGANVLTFGAGSRLTVL.

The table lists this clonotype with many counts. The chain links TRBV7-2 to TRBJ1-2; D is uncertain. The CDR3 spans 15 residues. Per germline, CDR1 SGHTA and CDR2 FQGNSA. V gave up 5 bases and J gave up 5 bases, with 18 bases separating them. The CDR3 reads CASSQEARSRYGYTF. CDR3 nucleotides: TGTGCCAGCAGCCAGGAGGCAAGGTCCCGTTATGGCTACACCTTC. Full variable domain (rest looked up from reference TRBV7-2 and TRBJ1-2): GAGVSQSPSNKVTEKGKDVELRCDPISGHTALYWYRQSLGQGLEFLIYFQGNSAPDKSGLPSDRFSAERTGGSVSTLTIQRTQQEDSAVYLCASSQEARSRYGYTFGSGTRLTVV.

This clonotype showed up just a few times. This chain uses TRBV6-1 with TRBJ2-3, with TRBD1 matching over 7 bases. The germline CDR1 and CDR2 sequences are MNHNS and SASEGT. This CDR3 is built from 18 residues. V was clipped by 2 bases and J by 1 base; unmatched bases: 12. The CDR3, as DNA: TGTGCCAGCAGTGAATGGGACAGCCCGGCTTTTGGCACAGATACGCAGTATTTT. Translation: CASSEWDSPAFGTDTQYF.

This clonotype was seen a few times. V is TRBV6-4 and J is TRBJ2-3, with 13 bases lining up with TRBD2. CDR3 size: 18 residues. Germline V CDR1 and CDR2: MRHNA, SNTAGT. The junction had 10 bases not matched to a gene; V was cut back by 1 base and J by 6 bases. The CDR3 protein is CASSDLGLAGSSRDTQYF. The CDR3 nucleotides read TGTGCCAGCAGTGACTTGGGACTAGCGGGGAGTAGCAGGGATACGCAGTATTTT.

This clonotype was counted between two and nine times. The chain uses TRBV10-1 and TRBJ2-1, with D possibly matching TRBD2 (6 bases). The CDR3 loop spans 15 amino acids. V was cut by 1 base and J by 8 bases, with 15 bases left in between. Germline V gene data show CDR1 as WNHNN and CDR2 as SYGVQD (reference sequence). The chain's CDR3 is CASSEYSGPGDEQFF. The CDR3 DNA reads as TGCGCCAGCAGTGAGTACAGCGGTCCGGGGGATGAGCAGTTCTTC.

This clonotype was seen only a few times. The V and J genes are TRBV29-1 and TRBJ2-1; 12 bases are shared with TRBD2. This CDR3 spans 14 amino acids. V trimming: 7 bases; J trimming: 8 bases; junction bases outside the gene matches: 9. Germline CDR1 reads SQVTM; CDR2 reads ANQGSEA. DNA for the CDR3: TGCAGCGGGAGCCTAGCGGGGGGGCCCTATGAGCAGTTCTTC. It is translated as CSGSLAGGPYEQFF.

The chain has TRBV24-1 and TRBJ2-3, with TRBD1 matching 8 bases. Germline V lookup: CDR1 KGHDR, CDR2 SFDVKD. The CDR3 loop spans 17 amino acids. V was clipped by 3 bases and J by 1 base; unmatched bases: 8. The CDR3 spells CATSDRFPGQGTDTQYF. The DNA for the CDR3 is TGTGCCACCAGTGATCGTTTTCCGGGACAGGGCACAGATACGCAGTATTTT.

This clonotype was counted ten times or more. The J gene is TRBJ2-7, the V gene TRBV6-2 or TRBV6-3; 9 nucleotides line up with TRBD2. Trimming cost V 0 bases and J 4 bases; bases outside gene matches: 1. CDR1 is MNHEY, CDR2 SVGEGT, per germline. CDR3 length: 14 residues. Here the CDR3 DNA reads TGTGCCAGCAGTTACTCAACTAGCGGGTACGAGCAGTACTTC. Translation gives CASSYSTSGYEQYF.

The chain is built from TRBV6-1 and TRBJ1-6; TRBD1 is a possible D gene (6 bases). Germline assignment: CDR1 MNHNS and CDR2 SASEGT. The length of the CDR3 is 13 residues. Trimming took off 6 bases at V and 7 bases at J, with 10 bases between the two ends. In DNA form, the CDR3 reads TGTGCCAGCAGGGACAGTTTAAATTCACCCCTCCACTTT. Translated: CASRDSLNSPLHF.

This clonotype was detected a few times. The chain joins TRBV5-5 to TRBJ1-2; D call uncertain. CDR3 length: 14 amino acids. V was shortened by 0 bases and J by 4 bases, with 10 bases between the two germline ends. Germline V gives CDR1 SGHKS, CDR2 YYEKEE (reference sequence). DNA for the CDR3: TGTGCCAGCAGCTTGGGGGCTGATTCCTATGGCTACACCTTC. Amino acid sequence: CASSLGADSYGYTF.

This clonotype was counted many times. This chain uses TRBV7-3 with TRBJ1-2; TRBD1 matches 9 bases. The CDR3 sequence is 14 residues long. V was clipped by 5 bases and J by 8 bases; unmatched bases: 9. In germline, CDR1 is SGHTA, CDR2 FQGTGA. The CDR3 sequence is CASSPGTGSRGYTF. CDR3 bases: TGTGCCAGCAGCCCCGGGACAGGGAGTAGGGGCTACACCTTC.

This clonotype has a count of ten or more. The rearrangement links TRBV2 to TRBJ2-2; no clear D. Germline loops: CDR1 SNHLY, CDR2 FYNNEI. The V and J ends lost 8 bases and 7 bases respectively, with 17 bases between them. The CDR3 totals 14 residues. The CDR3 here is CASCPQSIGGELFF. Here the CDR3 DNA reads TGTGCCAGCTGCCCCCAAAGTATAGGCGGGGAGCTGTTTTTT. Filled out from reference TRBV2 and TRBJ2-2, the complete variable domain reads EPEVTQTPSHQVTQMGQEVILRCVPISNHLYFYWYRQILGQKVEFLVSFYNNEISEKSEIFDDQFSVERPDGSNFTLKIRSTKLEDSAMYFCASCPQSIGGELFFGEGSRLTVL.

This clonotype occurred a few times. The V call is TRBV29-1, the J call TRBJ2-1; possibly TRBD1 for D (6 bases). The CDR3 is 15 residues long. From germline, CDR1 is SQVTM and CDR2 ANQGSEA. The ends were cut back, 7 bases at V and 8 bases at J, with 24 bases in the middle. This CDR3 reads CSGTHTGSVRDEQFF. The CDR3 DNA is TGCAGCGGGACGCATACAGGGTCTGTTCGGGATGAGCAGTTCTTC.